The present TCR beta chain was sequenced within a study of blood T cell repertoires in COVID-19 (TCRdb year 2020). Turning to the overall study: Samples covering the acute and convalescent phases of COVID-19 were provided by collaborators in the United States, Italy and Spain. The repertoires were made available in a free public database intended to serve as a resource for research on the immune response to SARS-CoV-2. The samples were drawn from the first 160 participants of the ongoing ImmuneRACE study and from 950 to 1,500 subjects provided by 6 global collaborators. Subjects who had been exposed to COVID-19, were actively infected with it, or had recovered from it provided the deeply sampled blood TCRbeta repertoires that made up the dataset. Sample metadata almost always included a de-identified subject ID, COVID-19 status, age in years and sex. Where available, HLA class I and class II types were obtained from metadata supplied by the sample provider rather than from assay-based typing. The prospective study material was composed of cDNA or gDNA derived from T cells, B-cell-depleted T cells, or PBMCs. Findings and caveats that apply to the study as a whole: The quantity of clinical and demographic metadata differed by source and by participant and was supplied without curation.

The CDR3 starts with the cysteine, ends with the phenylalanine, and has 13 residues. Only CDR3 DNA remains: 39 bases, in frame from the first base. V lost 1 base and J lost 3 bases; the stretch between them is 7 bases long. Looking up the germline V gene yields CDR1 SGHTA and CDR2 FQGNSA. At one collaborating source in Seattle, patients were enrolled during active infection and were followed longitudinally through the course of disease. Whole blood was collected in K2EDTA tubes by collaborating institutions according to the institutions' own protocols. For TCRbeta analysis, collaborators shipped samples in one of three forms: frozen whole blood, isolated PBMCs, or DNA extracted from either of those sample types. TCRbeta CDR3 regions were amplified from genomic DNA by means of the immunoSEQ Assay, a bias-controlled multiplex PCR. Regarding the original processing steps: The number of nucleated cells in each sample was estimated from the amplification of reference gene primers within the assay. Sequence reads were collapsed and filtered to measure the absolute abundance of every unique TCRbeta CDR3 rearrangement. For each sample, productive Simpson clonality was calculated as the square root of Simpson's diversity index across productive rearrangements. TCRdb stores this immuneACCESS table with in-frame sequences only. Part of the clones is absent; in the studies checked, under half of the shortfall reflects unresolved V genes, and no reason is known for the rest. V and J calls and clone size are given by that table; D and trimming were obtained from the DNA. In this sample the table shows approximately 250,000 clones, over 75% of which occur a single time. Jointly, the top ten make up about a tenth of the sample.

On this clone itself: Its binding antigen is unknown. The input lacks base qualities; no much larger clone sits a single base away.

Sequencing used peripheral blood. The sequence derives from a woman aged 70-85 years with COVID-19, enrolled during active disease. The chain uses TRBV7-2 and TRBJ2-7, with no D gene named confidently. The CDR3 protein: CASSLEPNYEQYF. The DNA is TGTGCCAGCAGCTTAGAGCCAAACTACGAGCAGTACTTC.